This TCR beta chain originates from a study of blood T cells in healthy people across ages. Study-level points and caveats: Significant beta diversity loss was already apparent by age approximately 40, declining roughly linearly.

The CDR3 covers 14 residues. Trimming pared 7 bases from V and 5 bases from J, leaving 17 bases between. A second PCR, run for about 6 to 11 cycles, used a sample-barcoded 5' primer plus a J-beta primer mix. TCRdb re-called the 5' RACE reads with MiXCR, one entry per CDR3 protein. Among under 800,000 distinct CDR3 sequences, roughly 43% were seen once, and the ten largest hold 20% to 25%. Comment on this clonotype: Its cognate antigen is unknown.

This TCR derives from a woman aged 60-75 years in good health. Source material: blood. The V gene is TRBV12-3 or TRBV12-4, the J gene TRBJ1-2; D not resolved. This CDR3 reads CASTSNLARYGYTF. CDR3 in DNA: TGTGCCAGCACCTCAAACCTCGCCAGGTATGGCTACACCTTC.